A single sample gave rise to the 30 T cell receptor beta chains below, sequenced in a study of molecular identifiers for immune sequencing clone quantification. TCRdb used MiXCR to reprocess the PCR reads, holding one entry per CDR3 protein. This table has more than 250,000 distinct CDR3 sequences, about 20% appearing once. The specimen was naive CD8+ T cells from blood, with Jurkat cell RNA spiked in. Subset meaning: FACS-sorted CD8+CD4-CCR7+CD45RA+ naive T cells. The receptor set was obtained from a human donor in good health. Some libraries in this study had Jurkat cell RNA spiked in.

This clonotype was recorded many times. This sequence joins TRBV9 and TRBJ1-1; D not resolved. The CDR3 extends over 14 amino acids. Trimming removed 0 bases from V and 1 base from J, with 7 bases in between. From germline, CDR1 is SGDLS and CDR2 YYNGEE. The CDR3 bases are TGTGCCAGCAGCGTAGATTGGCGGAACACTGAAGCTTTCTTT. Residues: CASSVDWRNTEAFF. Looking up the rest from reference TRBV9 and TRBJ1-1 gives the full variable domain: DSGVTQTPKHLITATGQRVTLRCSPRSGDLSVYWYQQSLDQGLQFLIQYYNGEERAKGNILERFSAQQFPDLHSELNLSSLELGDSALYFCASSVDWRNTEAFFGQGTRLTVV.

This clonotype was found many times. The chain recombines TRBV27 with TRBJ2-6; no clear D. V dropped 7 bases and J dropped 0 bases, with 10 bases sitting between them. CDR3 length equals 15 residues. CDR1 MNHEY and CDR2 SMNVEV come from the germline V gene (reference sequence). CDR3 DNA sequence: TGTGCCAGCACCCCCGGGTACTCTGGGGCCAACGTCCTGACTTTC. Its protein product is CASTPGYSGANVLTF.

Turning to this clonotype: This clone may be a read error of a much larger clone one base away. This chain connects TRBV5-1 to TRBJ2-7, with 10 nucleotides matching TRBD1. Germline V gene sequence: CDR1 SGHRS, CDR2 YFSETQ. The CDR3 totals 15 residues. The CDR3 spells CAGSSKTGGFYEQYF. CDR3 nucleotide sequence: TGCGCCGGCAGCTCGAAGACAGGGGGCTTTTACGAGCAGTACTTC.

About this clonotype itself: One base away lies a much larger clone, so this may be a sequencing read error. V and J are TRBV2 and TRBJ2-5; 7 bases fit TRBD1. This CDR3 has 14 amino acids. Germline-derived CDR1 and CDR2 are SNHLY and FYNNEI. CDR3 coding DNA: TGTGTCAGCAAGAACCGGGACAGACAAGAGACCCAGTACTTC. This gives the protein CVSKNRDRQETQYF.

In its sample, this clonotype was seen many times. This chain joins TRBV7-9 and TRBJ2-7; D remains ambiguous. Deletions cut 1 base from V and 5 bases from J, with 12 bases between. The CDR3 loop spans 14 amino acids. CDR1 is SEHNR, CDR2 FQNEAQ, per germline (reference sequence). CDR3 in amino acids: CASSLGGSGDEQYF. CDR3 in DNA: TGTGCCAGCAGCTTAGGAGGATCTGGTGACGAGCAGTACTTC.

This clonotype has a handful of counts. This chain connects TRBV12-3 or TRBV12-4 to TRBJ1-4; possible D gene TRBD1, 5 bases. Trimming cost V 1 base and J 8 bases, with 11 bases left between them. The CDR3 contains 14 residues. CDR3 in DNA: TGTGCCAGCAGTTTAGAAGCGTGGGGGGAAAAACTGTTTTTT. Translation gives CASSLEAWGEKLFF.

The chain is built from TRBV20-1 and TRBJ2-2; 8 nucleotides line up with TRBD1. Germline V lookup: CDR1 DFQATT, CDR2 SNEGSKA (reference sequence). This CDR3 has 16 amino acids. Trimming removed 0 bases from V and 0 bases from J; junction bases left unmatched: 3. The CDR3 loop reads CSARDPDRANTGELFF. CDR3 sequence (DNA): TGCAGTGCTAGAGATCCGGACAGGGCGAACACCGGGGAGCTGTTTTTT.

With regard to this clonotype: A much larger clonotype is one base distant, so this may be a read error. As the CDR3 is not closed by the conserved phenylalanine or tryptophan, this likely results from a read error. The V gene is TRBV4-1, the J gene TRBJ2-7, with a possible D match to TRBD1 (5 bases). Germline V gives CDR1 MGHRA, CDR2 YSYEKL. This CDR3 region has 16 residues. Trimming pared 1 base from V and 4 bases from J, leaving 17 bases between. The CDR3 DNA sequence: TGCGCCAGCAGCCAAGGTAGAGCGACAGACCTTTACGAGCAGTACCTC. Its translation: CASSQGRATDLYEQYL.

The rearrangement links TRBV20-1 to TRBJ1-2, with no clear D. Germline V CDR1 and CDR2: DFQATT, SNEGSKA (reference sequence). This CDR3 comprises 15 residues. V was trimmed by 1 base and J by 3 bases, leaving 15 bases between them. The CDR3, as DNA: TGCAGTGCTAGAGGTCCCGGGCTGTCGGACTATGGCTACACCTTC. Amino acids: CSARGPGLSDYGYTF.

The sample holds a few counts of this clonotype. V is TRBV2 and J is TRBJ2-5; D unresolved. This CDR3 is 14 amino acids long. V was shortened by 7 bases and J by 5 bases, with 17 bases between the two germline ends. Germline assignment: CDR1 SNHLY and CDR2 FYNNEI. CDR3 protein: CASNWQRETETQYF. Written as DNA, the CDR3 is TGTGCCAGCAATTGGCAGCGCGAGACCGAGACCCAGTACTTC.

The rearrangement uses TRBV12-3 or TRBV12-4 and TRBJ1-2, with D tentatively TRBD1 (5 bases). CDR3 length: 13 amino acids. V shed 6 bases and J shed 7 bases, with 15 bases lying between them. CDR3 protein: CASSQPGARGYTF. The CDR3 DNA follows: TGTGCCAGCAGCCAACCTGGGGCCCGTGGCTACACCTTC.

CDR3 nucleotides: TGTGCCAGCAGTTTGGCTAGCGGGGGACGGGGAGATACGCAGTATTTT. Protein product: CASSLASGGRGDTQYF. The rearrangement joins TRBV28 to TRBJ2-3; 10 bases are shared with TRBD2. This CDR3 comprises 16 residues. J was trimmed by 5 bases and V by 3 bases; bases with no gene match: 8. Germline V gene lookup returns CDR1 MDHEN and CDR2 SYDVKM.

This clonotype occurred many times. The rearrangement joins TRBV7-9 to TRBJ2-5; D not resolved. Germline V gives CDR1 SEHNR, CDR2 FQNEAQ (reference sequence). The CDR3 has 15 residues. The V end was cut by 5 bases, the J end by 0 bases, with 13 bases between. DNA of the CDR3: TGTGCCAGCAGCACCAGCCTCGGGTACCAAGAGACCCAGTACTTC. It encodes CASSTSLGYQETQYF.

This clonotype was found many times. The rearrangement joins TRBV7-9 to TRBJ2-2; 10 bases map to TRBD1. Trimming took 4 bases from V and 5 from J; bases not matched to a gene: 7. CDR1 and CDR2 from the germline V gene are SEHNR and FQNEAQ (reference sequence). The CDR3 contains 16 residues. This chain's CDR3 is CASSSRQGAGTGELFF. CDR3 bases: TGTGCCAGCAGCTCCAGACAGGGGGCGGGTACCGGGGAGCTGTTTTTT.

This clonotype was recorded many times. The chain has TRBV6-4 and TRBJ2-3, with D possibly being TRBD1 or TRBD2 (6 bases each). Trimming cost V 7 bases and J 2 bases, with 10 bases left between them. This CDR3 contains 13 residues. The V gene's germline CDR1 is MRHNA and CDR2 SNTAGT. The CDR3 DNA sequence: TGTGCCAGCACAGGGGACTTCACAGATACGCAGTATTTT. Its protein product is CASTGDFTDTQYF.

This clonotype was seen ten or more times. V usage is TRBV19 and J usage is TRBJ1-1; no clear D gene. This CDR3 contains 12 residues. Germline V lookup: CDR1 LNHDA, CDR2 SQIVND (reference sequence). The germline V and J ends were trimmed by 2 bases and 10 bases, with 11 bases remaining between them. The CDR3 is CASSISNLGAFF. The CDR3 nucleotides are TGTGCCAGTAGTATATCCAACCTGGGAGCTTTCTTT.

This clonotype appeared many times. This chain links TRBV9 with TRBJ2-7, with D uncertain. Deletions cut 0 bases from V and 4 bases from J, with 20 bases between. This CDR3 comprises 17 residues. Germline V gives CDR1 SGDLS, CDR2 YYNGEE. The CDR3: CASSVGGSYGSFYEQYF. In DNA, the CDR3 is TGTGCCAGCAGCGTAGGTGGTTCGTACGGTAGCTTTTACGAGCAGTACTTC.

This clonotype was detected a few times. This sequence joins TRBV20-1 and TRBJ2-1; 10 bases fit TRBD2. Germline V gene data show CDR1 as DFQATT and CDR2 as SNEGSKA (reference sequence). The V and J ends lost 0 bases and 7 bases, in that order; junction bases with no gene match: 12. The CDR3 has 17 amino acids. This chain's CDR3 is CSARDPPSGRAGNEQFF. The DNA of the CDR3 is TGCAGTGCTAGAGATCCCCCAAGCGGGAGGGCCGGGAATGAGCAGTTCTTC.

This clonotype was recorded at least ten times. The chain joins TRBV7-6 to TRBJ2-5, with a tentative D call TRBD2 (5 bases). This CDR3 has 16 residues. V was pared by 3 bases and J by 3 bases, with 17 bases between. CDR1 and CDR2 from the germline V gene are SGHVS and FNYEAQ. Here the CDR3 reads CASSFTIQRDKETQYF. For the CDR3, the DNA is TGTGCCAGCAGCTTCACAATACAACGGGATAAAGAGACCCAGTACTTC.

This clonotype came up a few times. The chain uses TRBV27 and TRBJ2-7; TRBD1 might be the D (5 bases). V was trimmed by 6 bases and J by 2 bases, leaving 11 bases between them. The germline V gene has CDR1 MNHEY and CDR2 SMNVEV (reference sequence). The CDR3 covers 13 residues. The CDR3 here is CASSVVGAYEQYF. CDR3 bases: TGTGCCAGCAGCGTGGTAGGGGCCTACGAGCAGTACTTC.

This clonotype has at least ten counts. CDR3 in amino acids: CSVGFPFGQGALTDTQYF. CDR3 in DNA: TGCAGCGTTGGATTTCCCTTCGGACAGGGGGCCTTAACAGATACGCAGTATTTT. The chain joins TRBV29-1 to TRBJ2-3; 11 nucleotides line up with TRBD1. The trim removed 4 bases at V and 3 bases at J, leaving 15 bases unmatched. This CDR3 is 18 amino acids long. Germline values: CDR1 SQVTM, CDR2 ANQGSEA.

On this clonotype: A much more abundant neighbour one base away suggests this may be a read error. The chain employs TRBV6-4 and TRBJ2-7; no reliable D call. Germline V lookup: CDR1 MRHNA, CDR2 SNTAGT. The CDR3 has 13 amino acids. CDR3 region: CGSSAFPGHEQYF. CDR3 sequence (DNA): TGTGGCAGCAGTGCCTTCCCCGGCCACGAGCAGTACTTC.

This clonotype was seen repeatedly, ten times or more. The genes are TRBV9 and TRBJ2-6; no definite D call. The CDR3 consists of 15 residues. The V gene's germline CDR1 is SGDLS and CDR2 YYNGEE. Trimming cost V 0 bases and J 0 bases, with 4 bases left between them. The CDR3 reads CASSVGGSGANVLTF. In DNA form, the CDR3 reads TGTGCCAGCAGCGTAGGCGGCTCTGGGGCCAACGTCCTGACTTTC.

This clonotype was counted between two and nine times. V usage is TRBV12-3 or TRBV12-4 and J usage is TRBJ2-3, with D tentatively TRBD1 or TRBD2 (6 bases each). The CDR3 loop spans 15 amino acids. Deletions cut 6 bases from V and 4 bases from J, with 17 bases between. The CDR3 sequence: CASSSLRGPADTQYF. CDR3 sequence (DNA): TGTGCCAGCAGCTCCCTCCGGGGGCCCGCAGATACGCAGTATTTT.

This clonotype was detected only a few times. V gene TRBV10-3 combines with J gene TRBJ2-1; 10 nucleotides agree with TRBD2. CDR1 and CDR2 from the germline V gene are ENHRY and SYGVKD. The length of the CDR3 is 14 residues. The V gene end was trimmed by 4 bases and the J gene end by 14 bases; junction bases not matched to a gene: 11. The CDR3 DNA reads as TGTGCCATCAGTGGGGGGCTAGCGGGAGTCTCGGAGTTCTTC. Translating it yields CAISGGLAGVSEFF.

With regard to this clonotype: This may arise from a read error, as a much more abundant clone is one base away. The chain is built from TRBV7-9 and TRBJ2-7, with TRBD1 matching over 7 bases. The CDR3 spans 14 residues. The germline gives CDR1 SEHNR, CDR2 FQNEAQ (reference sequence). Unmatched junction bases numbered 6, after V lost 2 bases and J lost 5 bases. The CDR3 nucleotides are TGTGCCAGCAGCTTATCGACAGGGTACGACGAGCAGTACTTC. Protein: CASSLSTGYDEQYF.

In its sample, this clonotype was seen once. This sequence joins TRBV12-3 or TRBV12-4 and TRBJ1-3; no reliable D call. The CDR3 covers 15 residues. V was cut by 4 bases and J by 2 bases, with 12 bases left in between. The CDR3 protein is CASSSASHPGNTIYF. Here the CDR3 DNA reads TGTGCCAGCAGTTCAGCGTCACATCCTGGAAACACCATATATTTT.

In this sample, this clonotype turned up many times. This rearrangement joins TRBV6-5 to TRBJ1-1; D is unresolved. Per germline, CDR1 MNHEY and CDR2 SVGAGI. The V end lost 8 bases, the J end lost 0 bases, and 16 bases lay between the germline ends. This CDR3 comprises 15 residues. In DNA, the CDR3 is TGTGCCAGCCAAACCGAAATACAGTTGAACACTGAAGCTTTCTTT. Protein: CASQTEIQLNTEAFF.

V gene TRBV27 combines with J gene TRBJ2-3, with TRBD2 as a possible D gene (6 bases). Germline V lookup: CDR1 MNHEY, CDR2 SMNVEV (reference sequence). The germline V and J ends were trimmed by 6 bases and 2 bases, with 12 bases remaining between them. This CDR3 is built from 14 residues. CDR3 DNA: TGTGCCAGCAGGCCGAGACTAGACACAGATACGCAGTATTTT. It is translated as CASRPRLDTDTQYF.

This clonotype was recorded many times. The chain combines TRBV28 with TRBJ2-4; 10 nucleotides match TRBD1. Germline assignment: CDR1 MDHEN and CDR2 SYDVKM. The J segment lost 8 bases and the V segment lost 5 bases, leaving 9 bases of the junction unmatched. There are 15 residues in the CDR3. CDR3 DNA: TGTGCCAGCAGTACCAGACAGGGGGCTTTTTACATTCAGTACTTC. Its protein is CASSTRQGAFYIQYF.